This T cell receptor (beta chain) was retrieved from a study of cytomegalovirus exposure and HLA in healthy donors. General study results and limits: On later analysis, the bulk of CMV-associated TCR beta chains appeared to be HLA-restricted. Follow-up analysis seemed to connect common viral pathogens with several of the most significant clusters identified. Reportedly, a later analysis found an Asian-associated ancestry cluster had fewer N-insertions than the roughly 670-donor mean.

This clone was found once. The antigen remains unidentified. A multiplex PCR was run with 60 Vbeta primers and 13 Jbeta primers. Clones were read by immunoSEQ multiplex PCR, and TCRdb kept only the in-frame ones, dropping some. The data show just over 95,000 clones, about 77% seen once. The receptor comes from a middle-aged woman in good health and CMV-seronegative. The sequenced sample consisted of PBMCs.

CDR3 loop: CASRTANTGELFF. The CDR3 DNA reads as TGTGCCAGCAGAACAGCGAACACCGGGGAGCTGTTTTTT. The chain employs TRBV2 and TRBJ2-2, with unresolved D. Between the trimmed V and J ends, which lost 6 bases and 0 bases, there was a span of 5 bases. Germline CDR1 and CDR2: SNHLY and FYNNEI. This CDR3 comprises 13 residues. The whole variable domain, remainder taken from reference TRBV2 and TRBJ2-2, is EPEVTQTPSHQVTQMGQEVILRCVPISNHLYFYWYRQILGQKVEFLVSFYNNEISEKSEIFDDQFSVERPDGSNFTLKIRSTKLEDSAMYFCASRTANTGELFFGEGSRLTVL.